The 19 T cell receptor beta chains below were found in one sample sequenced in a study of beta chain features in type 1 diabetes. Their antigens remain unidentified. Expressed TCRB transcripts were sequenced because the entire RNA isolate underwent reverse transcription. Generated by immunoSEQ multiplex PCR, the TCRdb table keeps only in-frame clones and is missing some. Of about 660,000 clones in the sample, about an eighth are singletons; the top ten hold just under 0.04%. Findings and caveats of the study: Type 1 diabetes patients had moderately but significantly shorter TCRB CDR3s in all four CD4+ subsets.

The material sequenced was naive CD4+ T cells from blood. The receptor source for this set is a man younger than 35 with type 1 diabetes.

The CDR3 bases are TGTGCCAGTAGTCCAGACTATGGGTACGAGCAGTACTTC. Protein sequence: CASSPDYGYEQYF. J is TRBJ2-7 and V is TRBV19, with D perhaps matching TRBD2 (5 bases). In germline, CDR1 is LNHDA, CDR2 SQIVND (reference sequence). The CDR3 covers 13 residues. The V end lost 5 bases, the J end lost 4 bases, and 12 bases lay between the germline ends.

V and J are TRBV2 and TRBJ1-1, with 8 bases aligning to TRBD1. V shed 10 bases, J shed 4 bases, and the junction held 11 bases outside the gene matches. Germline V CDR1 and CDR2: SNHLY, FYNNEI. The CDR3 covers 14 residues. CDR3 coding DNA: TGTGCCACCTGGACAGGGCTTTCGGGCACTGAAGCTTTCTTT. Encoded protein: CATWTGLSGTEAFF.

This clone occurred a few times. V and J are TRBV11-2 and TRBJ2-5; maybe TRBD2 (5 bases). V dropped 3 bases and J dropped 5 bases, with 13 bases sitting between them. From germline, CDR1 is SGHAT and CDR2 FQNNGV. The CDR3 extends over 14 amino acids. CDR3 in DNA: TGTGCCAGCAGCTTCGACCCATCGGGGGAGACCCAGTACTTC. Translation: CASSFDPSGETQYF.

This chain connects TRBV5-1 to TRBJ2-2, with unresolved D. Germline CDR1 is SGHRS and CDR2 is YFSETQ. V gave up 5 bases and J gave up 5 bases, with 4 bases separating them. This CDR3 has 11 amino acids. CDR3 bases: TGCGCCAGCAGGGGGACCGGGGAGCTGTTTTTT. Translated, it gives CASRGTGELFF.

V is TRBV30 and J is TRBJ1-4; no reliable D call. V lost 8 bases and J 2 bases, leaving 12 bases between the germline ends. Germline V CDR1 and CDR2: GTSNPN, SVGIG (reference sequence). The CDR3 has 13 residues. The CDR3 sequence is CAGDPGTNEKLFF. The CDR3, as DNA: TGTGCCGGAGATCCGGGGACTAATGAAAAACTGTTTTTT. Full variable domain (rest looked up from reference TRBV30 and TRBJ1-4): SQTIHQWPATLVQPVGSPLSLECTVEGTSNPNLYWYRQAAGRGLQLLFYSVGIGQISSEVPQNLSASRPQDRQFILSSKKLLLSDSGFYLCAGDPGTNEKLFFGSGTQLSVL.

This clone was observed a handful of times. The rearrangement links TRBV14 to TRBJ2-7; TRBD1 matches at 9 bases. V dropped 6 bases and J dropped 2; count of bases not matched to a gene: 5. In germline, CDR1 is SGHDN, CDR2 FVKESK. This CDR3 has 14 amino acids. The CDR3 protein is CASRHGQGPYEQYF. As DNA, the CDR3 is TGTGCCAGCAGGCATGGACAGGGGCCCTACGAGCAGTACTTC.

The chain couples TRBV6-6 to TRBJ2-1, with TRBD1 matching 7 bases. The V gene's germline CDR1 is MNHNY and CDR2 SVGAGI (reference sequence). This CDR3 contains 14 residues. V was pared by 10 bases and J by 4 bases, with 10 bases of the junction left unmatched. CDR3 sequence reads: CAINTGTAYNEQFF. Here the CDR3 DNA reads TGTGCCATCAACACCGGGACAGCTTACAATGAGCAGTTCTTC.

This clone was counted only a few times. This chain links TRBV19 with TRBJ2-1, with TRBD1 matching 9 bases. V dropped 5 bases and J dropped 7; count of bases not matched to a gene: 9. This CDR3 has 15 amino acids. Germline V CDR1 and CDR2: LNHDA, SQIVND (reference sequence). CDR3 DNA sequence: TGTGCCAGTAGTTCCTCCGGGACAGGGATTAATGAGCAGTTCTTC. Translated, it gives CASSSSGTGINEQFF.

This chain joins TRBV7-2 and TRBJ2-7; 13 bases are shared with TRBD2. This CDR3 region has 15 residues. The V gene end was trimmed by 4 bases and the J gene end by 4 bases; junction bases not matched to a gene: 4. CDR1 is SGHTA and CDR2 is FQGNSA in the germline V gene. In DNA, the CDR3 is TGTGCCAGCAGCTCAGGACTAGCGGGAGTATACGAGCAGTACTTC. It yields the protein CASSSGLAGVYEQYF. Using reference TRBV7-2 and TRBJ2-7 for the parts outside the CDR3, the full variable domain is GAGVSQSPSNKVTEKGKDVELRCDPISGHTALYWYRQSLGQGLEFLIYFQGNSAPDKSGLPSDRFSAERTGGSVSTLTIQRTQQEDSAVYLCASSSGLAGVYEQYFGPGTRLTVT.

This rearrangement joins TRBV5-5 to TRBJ2-4; possible D gene TRBD2, 6 bases. CDR1 SGHKS and CDR2 YYEKEE come from the germline V gene (reference sequence). The CDR3 consists of 13 residues. V gave up 0 bases and J gave up 5 bases, with 6 bases separating them. CDR3 DNA sequence: TGTGCCAGCAGCTTGGCGGGGGAAAACATTCAGTACTTC. It is translated as CASSLAGENIQYF.

This clone was recorded a few times. Relative to the germline gene, one junction end is altered; a read error may explain this. This chain links TRBV7-2 with TRBJ2-3, with 12 bases matching TRBD2. Germline V gene lookup returns CDR1 SGHTA and CDR2 FQGNSA. The CDR3 runs to 16 residues. The DNA of the CDR3 is TGTGCCAGCATCTTACTAGCGGGGGGAATGGCAGATACGCAGTATTTT. This codes for CASILLAGGMADTQYF.

This chain joins TRBV5-1 and TRBJ2-3, with D possibly being TRBD1 (6 bases). V was clipped by 4 bases and J by 2 bases, with 11 bases between them. Germline V gene data show CDR1 as SGHRS and CDR2 as YFSETQ. The CDR3 extends over 14 amino acids. The CDR3, as DNA: TGCGCCAGCAGCGTTGGACAGATCACAGATACGCAGTATTTT. Translating it yields CASSVGQITDTQYF. The whole variable domain, remainder taken from reference TRBV5-1 and TRBJ2-3, is KAGVTQTPRYLIKTRGQQVTLSCSPISGHRSVSWYQQTPGQGLQFLFEYFSETQRNKGNFPGRFSGRQFSNSRSEMNVSTLELGDSALYLCASSVGQITDTQYFGPGTRLTVL.

The V call is TRBV28, the J call TRBJ2-7, with D unresolved. The CDR3 runs to 14 residues. V was cut by 3 bases and J by 2 bases, with 11 bases left in between. CDR1 is MDHEN and CDR2 is SYDVKM in the germline V gene. CDR3: CASSLPGAPYEQYF. DNA of the CDR3: TGTGCCAGCAGTTTGCCTGGTGCACCCTACGAGCAGTACTTC.

This chain connects TRBV7-4 to TRBJ2-5; D not certain. V was trimmed by 5 bases and J by 5 bases, leaving 6 bases between them. CDR3 length equals 11 residues. CDR1 and CDR2 (germline): SGHVT, SQSDAQ. CDR3 DNA: TGTGCCAGCAGCCCTAGGGAGACCCAGTACTTC. Protein product: CASSPRETQYF.

This clone was seen more than once but under ten times. CDR3 protein: CASSLGETQYF. The CDR3 DNA sequence: TGTGCCAGCAGTCTCGGAGAGACCCAGTACTTC. This chain uses TRBV25-1 with TRBJ2-5, with unresolved D. V dropped 5 bases and J dropped 4 bases, with 5 bases sitting between them. The V gene's germline CDR1 is MGHDK and CDR2 SYGVNS. The CDR3 has 11 amino acids.

This clone was seen only a few times. This chain links TRBV30 with TRBJ2-5; 10 bases line up with TRBD2. Unmatched junction bases numbered 9, after V lost 4 bases and J lost 4 bases. Germline CDR1 reads GTSNPN; CDR2 reads SVGIG (reference sequence). CDR3 length: 15 amino acids. The DNA of the CDR3 is TGTGCCTGGAATCAACAGGGACTAGCGCCAGAGACCCAGTACTTC. Its protein is CAWNQQGLAPETQYF.

This clone came up once. This chain uses TRBV6-5 with TRBJ2-7, with a possible D match to TRBD1 (6 bases). This CDR3 has 15 residues. V shed 2 bases and J shed 2 bases, with 13 bases lying between them. Germline CDR1 MNHEY, CDR2 SVGAGI. DNA of the CDR3: TGTGCCAGCAGTTACGAAGGACAGAATACCTACGAGCAGTACTTC. Its translation is CASSYEGQNTYEQYF.

There are a few counts of this clone. In the same sample, other DNA sequences code for this CDR3. J is TRBJ2-3 and V is TRBV27; D is perhaps TRBD1 or TRBD2 (5 bases each). The V gene's germline CDR1 is MNHEY and CDR2 SMNVEV (reference sequence). V was pared by 2 bases and J by 1 base, with 7 bases between. This CDR3 region has 14 residues. CDR3 sequence: CASSLRGGTDTQYF. CDR3 bases: TGTGCCAGCAGTTTAAGAGGGGGCACAGATACGCAGTATTTT.

This clone turned up a few times. The chain has TRBV7-8 and TRBJ1-5; TRBD1 matches at 9 bases. V lost 2 bases and J lost 9; bases outside the gene matches: 8. CDR1 and CDR2 from the germline V gene are SGHVS and FQNEAQ. CDR3 length: 15 amino acids. CDR3 bases: TGTGCCAGCAGCTTACAGGGACAGGGAGTCGCGCCCCAGCATTTT. It encodes CASSLQGQGVAPQHF.